The rows below give T cell receptor beta chains drawn from one sample of a study of patients and donors after allogeneic stem cell transplantation. TCRdb analysed the RT-PCR reads with MiXCR anew, one entry per CDR3 protein. The top ten clones hold 5% to 6.5% of a sample with about a million distinct CDR3 sequences, about 20% of them seen once. Specimen: blood, either unsorted or a sorted T cell fraction (not recorded which). Receptors originate from a human donor who was either an allogeneic HSCT recipient or a stem cell or donor lymphocyte infusion donor (not recorded which). It is not recorded whose cells these are; they may come from a transplant donor. The CDR3 runs from the conserved cysteine through the conserved F or W. Each record gives: J gene, clone size, D gene, V gene, CDR3 protein, CDR3 DNA. A D gene is named only where the DNA matches it firmly. Clone size, where shown, is once, few, many, or a class for clones that have expanded.

J gene: TRBJ2-3; clone size: NA; D gene: NA; V gene: TRBV6-2/TRBV6-3; CDR3 protein: CASSYSTNWGANPGTDTQYF; CDR3 DNA: TGTGCCAGCAGTTACTCGACAAACTGGGGGGCGAACCCGGGCACAGATACGCAGTATTTT
J gene: TRBJ2-7; clone size: few; D gene: TRBD1; V gene: TRBV5-1; CDR3 protein: CASSFLDRGHYEQYF; CDR3 DNA: TGCGCCAGCAGCTTCTTGGACAGGGGGCATTACGAGCAGTACTTC
J gene: TRBJ2-1; clone size: NA; D gene: TRBD1; V gene: TRBV12-3/TRBV12-4; CDR3 protein: CASSTTGGYNEQFF; CDR3 DNA: TGTGCCAGCAGTACGACAGGGGGCTACAATGAGCAGTTCTTC
J gene: TRBJ2-1; clone size: NA; D gene: TRBD2; V gene: TRBV12-3/TRBV12-4; CDR3 protein: CASSSSGDYNEQFF; CDR3 DNA: TGTGCCAGCAGTTCTAGCGGGGATTACAATGAGCAGTTCTTC
J gene: TRBJ2-5; clone size: few; D gene: NA; V gene: TRBV5-1; CDR3 protein: CASSLVAITRQETQYF; CDR3 DNA: TGCGCCAGCAGCTTGGTAGCGATAACAAGGCAAGAGACCCAGTACTTC
J gene: TRBJ2-5; clone size: few; D gene: NA; V gene: TRBV7-2; CDR3 protein: CASSLGQMQETQYF; CDR3 DNA: TGTGCCAGCAGCTTAGGGCAGATGCAAGAGACCCAGTACTTC
J gene: TRBJ2-6; clone size: many; D gene: NA; V gene: TRBV20-1; CDR3 protein: CSARVGSSGANVLTF; CDR3 DNA: TGCAGTGCTAGAGTGGGGAGCTCTGGGGCCAACGTCCTGACTTTC
J gene: TRBJ2-3; clone size: few; D gene: NA; V gene: TRBV7-8; CDR3 protein: CASSSDWDTQYF; CDR3 DNA: TGTGCCAGCAGCTCCGATTGGGATACGCAGTATTTT
J gene: TRBJ2-7; clone size: NA; D gene: NA; V gene: TRBV25-1; CDR3 protein: CASSDGRGKTYEQYF; CDR3 DNA: TGTGCCAGCAGTGATGGGCGCGGGAAGACCTACGAGCAGTACTTC
J gene: TRBJ2-3; clone size: NA; D gene: TRBD1; V gene: TRBV27; CDR3 protein: CASSFHIPGQGGTDTQYF; CDR3 DNA: TGTGCCAGCAGTTTCCATATACCGGGACAGGGCGGCACAGATACGCAGTATTTT